This T cell receptor (beta chain) emerged from a study of T-cell reconstitution after alpha-beta-depleted transplantation in children. Findings of the study overall: Recipient T cells and thymic progenitors that survived gave rise to the high TCRbeta diversity observed at day 60 in some patients. Fresh T-cell production supplied most of the T-cell counts and diversity seen one year after transplant. Several hundred expanded graft clones reportedly were the source of alpha-beta T cells about two months after transplant.

The CDR3 runs 14 residues. With 3 bases removed from V and 2 bases from J, the gap between germline ends came to 14 bases. Germline values: CDR1 DFQATT, CDR2 SNEGSKA (reference sequence). Researchers prepared the TCRbeta library using unique molecular identifiers, the study reports. A single record per CDR3 protein comes from TCRdb applying MiXCR to the PCR reads. The sample records some 600,000 distinct CDR3 sequences, 13% being singletons. On this clonotype: Its antigen is not identified.

The chain uses TRBV20-1 and TRBJ2-7; possibly TRBD2 for D (5 bases). This clonotype originated in a male patient younger than 18 who had a stem cell transplant for acute myeloid leukemia, so the T cells may come from the graft donor. Here the sequenced sample was PBMCs, mostly from graft donor cells, taken 360 days after TCRalphabeta/CD19-depleted stem cell transplant. CDR3 loop: CSARGAPPPYEQYF. CDR3 DNA: TGCAGTGCTAGGGGAGCCCCCCCCCCCTACGAGCAGTACTTC.